The clone carrying this T cell receptor beta chain appeared a few times. The data were obtained in a study of cytomegalovirus exposure and HLA in healthy donors. Background on the study: Ancestry clustering placed 81% of several hundred genotyped donors in the Caucasian-associated cluster.

This CDR3 is built from 15 residues. Germline assignment: CDR1 MNHNY and CDR2 SVGAGI (reference sequence). The PCR was carried out with 60 Vbeta primers and 13 Jbeta primers. Original data processing: Later reanalysis found roughly 80 million unique TCR beta chains, 9 million to 12 million of them shared. Clones were read by immunoSEQ multiplex PCR, and TCRdb kept only the in-frame ones, dropping some. The DNA was the basis for D and trimming; V, J and clone size are from that table. The sample records under 200,000 clones, roughly 85% being singletons. Material: PBMCs. This clonotype was sampled from a woman between 45 and 60 years old in good health and CMV-seronegative. The rearrangement uses TRBV6-6 and TRBJ2-5; 12 bases are shared with TRBD1. The tail of the sequence fits TRBJ2-7 better, so the J call may be wrong. The CDR3 spells CASSYPGQGAYEQYF. The CDR3 DNA is TGTGCCAGCAGTTACCCGGGACAGGGGGCATACGAGCAGTACTTC.